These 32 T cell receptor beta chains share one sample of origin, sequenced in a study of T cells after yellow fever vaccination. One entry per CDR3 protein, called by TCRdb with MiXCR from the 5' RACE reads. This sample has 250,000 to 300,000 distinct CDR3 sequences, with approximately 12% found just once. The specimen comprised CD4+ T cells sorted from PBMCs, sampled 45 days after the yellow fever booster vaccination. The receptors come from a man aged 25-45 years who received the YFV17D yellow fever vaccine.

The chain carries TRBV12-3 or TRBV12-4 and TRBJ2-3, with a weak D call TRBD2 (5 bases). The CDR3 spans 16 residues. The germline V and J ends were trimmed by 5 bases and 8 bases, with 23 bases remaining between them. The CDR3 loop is CASSGSRALREGTQYF. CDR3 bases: TGTGCCAGCAGTGGCTCCAGAGCGCTCCGAGAGGGTACGCAGTATTTT.

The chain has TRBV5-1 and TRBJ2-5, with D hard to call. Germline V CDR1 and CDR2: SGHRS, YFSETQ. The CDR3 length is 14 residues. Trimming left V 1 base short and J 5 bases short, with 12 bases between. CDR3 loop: CASSLNTVGETQYF. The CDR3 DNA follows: TGCGCCAGCAGCTTGAACACAGTAGGGGAGACCCAGTACTTC.

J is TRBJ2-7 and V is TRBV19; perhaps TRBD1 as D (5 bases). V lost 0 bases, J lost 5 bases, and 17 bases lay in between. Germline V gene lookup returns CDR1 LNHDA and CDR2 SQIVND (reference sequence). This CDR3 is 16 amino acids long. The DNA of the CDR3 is TGTGCCAGTAGTATAGAAGGCCCCACCGGCAGGGACGAGCAGTACTTC. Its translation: CASSIEGPTGRDEQYF.

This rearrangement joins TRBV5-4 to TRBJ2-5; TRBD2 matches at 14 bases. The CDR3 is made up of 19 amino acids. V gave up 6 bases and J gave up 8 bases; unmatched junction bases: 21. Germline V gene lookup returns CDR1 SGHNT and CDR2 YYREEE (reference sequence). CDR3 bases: TGTGCCAGCACCTTCCCTTGGACACAGACTAGCGGGAGGGGCTCTACCCAGTACTTC. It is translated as CASTFPWTQTSGRGSTQYF.

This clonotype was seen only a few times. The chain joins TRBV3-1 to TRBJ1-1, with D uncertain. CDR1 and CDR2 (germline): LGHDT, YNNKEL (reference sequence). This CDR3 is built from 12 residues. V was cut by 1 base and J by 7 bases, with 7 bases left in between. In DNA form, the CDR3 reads TGTGCCAGCAGCCAAGCCCACGGTGAAGCTTTCTTT. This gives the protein CASSQAHGEAFF.

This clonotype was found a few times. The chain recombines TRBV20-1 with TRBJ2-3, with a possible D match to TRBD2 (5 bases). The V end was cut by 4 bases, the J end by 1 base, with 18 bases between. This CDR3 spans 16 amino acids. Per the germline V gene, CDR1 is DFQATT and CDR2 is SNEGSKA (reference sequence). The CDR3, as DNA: TGCAGTGCTACCGCCGGACTCCAAGCCCGCACAGATACGCAGTATTTT. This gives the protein CSATAGLQARTDTQYF.

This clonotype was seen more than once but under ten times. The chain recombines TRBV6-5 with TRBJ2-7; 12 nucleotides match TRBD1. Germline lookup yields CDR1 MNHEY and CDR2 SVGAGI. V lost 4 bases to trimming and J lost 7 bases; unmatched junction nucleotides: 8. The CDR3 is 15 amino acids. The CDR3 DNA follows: TGTGCCAGCAGTTCCGGGGGACAGGGGGCGGGAGAGCAGTACTTC. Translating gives CASSSGGQGAGEQYF.

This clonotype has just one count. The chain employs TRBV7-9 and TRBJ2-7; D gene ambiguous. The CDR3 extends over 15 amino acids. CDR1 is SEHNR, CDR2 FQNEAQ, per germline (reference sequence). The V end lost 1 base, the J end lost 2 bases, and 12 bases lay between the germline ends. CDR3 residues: CASSLGPPVTYEQYF. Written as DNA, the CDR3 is TGTGCCAGCAGCTTAGGCCCCCCAGTAACCTACGAGCAGTACTTC.

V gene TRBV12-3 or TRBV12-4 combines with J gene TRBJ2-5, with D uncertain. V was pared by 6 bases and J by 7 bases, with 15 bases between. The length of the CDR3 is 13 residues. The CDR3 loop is CASSYRALGTQYF. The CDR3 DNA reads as TGTGCCAGCAGCTATCGGGCCCTTGGGACCCAGTACTTC.

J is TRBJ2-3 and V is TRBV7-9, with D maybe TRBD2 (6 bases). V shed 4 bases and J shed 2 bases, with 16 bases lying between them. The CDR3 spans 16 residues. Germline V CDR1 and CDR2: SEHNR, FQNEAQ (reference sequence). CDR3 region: CASSSNRDFYTDTQYF. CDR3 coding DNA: TGTGCCAGCAGCTCTAACCGGGACTTCTACACAGATACGCAGTATTTT.

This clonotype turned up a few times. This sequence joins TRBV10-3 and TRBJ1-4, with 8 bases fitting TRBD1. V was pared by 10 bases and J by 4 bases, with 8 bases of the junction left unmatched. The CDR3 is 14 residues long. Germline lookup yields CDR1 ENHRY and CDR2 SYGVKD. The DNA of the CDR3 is TGTGCCAGCCACCCGACAGGGGTTAATGAAAAACTGTTTTTT. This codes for CASHPTGVNEKLFF.

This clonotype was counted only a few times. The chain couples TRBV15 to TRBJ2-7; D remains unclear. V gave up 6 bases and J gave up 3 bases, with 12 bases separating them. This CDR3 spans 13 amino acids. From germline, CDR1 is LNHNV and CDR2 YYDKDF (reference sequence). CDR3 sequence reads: CATRRGNNYEQYF. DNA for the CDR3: TGTGCCACCAGACGTGGCAACAACTACGAGCAGTACTTC.

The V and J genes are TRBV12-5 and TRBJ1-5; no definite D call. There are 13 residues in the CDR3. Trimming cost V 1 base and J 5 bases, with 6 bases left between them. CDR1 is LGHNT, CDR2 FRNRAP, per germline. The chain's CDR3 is CASGLGGDQPQHF. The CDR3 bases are TGTGCTAGTGGTTTGGGGGGTGATCAGCCCCAGCATTTT.

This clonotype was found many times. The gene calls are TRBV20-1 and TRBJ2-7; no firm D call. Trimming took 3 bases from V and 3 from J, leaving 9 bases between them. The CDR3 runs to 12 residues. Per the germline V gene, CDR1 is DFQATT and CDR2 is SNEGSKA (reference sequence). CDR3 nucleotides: TGCAGTGCTAGCCCAACACGCTACGAGCAGTACTTC. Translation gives CSASPTRYEQYF.

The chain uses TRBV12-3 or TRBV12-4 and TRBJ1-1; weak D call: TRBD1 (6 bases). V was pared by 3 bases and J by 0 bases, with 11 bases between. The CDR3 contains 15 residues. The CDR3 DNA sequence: TGTGCCAGCAGTTTCGGCGGGACAATGAACACTGAAGCTTTCTTT. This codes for CASSFGGTMNTEAFF.

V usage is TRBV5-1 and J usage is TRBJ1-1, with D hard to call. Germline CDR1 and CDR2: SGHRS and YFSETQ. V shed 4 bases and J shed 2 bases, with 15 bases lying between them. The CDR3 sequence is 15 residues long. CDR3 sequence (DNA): TGCGCCAGCAGCGCGGACGCCCGGGGAAACACTGAAGCTTTCTTT. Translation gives CASSADARGNTEAFF.

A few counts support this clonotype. This CDR3 reads CAWSVLTGYNEQFF. CDR3 nucleotides: TGTGCCTGGAGTGTTCTGACAGGATACAATGAGCAGTTCTTC. This chain links TRBV30 with TRBJ2-1; the D gene is possibly TRBD1 (6 bases). Trimming took off 0 bases at V and 4 bases at J, with 10 bases between the two ends. In germline, CDR1 is GTSNPN, CDR2 SVGIG (reference sequence). This CDR3 spans 14 amino acids.

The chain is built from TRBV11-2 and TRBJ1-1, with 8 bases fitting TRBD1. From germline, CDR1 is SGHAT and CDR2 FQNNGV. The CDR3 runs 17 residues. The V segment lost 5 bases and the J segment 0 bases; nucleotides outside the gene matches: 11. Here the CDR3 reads CASSHSLLTGVNTEAFF. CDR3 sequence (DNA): TGTGCCAGCAGCCACTCACTCCTGACAGGGGTGAACACTGAAGCTTTCTTT.

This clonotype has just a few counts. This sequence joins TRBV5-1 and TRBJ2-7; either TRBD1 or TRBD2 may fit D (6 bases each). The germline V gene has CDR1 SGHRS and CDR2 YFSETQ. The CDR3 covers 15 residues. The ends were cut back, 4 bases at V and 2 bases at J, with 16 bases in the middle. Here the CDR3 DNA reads TGCGCCAGCAGCGCGGGACAACCCCGACCCTACGAGCAGTACTTC. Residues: CASSAGQPRPYEQYF.

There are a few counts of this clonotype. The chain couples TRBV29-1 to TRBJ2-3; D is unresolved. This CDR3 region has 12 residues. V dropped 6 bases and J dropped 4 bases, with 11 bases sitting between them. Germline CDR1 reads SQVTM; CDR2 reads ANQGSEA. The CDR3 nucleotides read TGCAGCGTGACCTGGGGATCAGATACGCAGTATTTT. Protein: CSVTWGSDTQYF.

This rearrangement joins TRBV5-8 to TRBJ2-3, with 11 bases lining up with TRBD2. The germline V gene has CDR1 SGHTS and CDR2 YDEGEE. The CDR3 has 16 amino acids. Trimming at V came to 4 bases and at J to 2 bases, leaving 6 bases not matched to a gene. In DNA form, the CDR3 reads TGTGCCAGCAGCATGGGGACTAGCGGATACACAGATACGCAGTATTTT. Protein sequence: CASSMGTSGYTDTQYF. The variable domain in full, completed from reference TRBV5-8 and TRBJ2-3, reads EAGVTQSPTHLIKTRGQQATLRCSPISGHTSVYWYQQALGLGLQFLLWYDEGEERNRGNFPPRFSGRQFPNYSSELNVNALELEDSALYLCASSMGTSGYTDTQYFGPGTRLTVL.

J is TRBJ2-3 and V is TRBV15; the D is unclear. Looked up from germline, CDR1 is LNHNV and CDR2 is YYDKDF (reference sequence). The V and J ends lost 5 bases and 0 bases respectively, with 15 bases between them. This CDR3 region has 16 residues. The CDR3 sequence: CATSSGRLTSTDTQYF. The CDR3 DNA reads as TGTGCCACCAGCTCCGGTCGGCTTACTAGCACAGATACGCAGTATTTT.

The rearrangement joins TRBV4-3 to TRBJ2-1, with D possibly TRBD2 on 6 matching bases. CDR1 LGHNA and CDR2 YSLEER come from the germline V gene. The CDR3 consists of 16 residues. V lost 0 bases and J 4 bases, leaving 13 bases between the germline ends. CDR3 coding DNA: TGCGCCAGCAGCCAAGAGCCCCCCGGGAGATACAATGAGCAGTTCTTC. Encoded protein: CASSQEPPGRYNEQFF.

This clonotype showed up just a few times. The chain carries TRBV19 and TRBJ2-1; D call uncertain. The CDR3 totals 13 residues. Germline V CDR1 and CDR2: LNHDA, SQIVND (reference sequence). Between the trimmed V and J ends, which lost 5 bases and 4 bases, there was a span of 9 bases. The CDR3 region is CASSVLPYNEQFF. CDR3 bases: TGTGCCAGTAGTGTGCTACCGTACAATGAGCAGTTCTTC.

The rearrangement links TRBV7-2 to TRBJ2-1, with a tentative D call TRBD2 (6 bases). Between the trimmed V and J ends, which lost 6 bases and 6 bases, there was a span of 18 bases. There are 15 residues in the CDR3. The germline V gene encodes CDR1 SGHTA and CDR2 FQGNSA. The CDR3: CASSQRDSRGNEQFF. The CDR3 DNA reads TGTGCCAGCAGTCAACGGGACTCCCGGGGCAATGAGCAGTTCTTC.

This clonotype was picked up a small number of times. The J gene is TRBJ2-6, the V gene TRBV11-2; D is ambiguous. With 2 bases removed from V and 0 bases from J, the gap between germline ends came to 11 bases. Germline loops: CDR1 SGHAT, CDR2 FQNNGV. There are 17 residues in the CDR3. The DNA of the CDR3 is TGTGCCAGCAGCTTATATCTTTCTTCCTCTGGGGCCAACGTCCTGACTTTC. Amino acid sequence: CASSLYLSSSGANVLTF.

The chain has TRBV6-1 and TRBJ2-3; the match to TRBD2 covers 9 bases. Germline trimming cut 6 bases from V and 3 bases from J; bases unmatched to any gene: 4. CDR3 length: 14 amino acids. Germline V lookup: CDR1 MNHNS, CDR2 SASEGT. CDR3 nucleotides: TGTGCCAGCAGCTCTAGCGGGAAGACAGATACGCAGTATTTT. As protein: CASSSSGKTDTQYF.

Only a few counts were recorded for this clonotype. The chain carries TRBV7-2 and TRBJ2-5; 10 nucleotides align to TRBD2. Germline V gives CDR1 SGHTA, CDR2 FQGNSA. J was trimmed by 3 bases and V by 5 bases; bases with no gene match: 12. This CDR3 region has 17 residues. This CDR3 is CASSLRTSGRYEETQYF. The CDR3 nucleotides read TGTGCCAGCAGCCTACGGACTAGCGGAAGGTATGAAGAGACCCAGTACTTC.

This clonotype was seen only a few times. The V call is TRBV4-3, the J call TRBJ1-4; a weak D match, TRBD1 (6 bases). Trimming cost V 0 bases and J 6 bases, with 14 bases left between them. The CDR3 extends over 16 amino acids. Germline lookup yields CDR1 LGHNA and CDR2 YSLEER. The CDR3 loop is CASSQDPGQFYEKLFF. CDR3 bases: TGCGCCAGCAGCCAAGACCCGGGACAATTTTATGAAAAACTGTTTTTT.

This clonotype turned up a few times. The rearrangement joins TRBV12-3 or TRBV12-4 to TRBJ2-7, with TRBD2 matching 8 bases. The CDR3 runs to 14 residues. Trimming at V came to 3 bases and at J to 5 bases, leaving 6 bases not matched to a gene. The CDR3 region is CASSFSGRGDEQYF. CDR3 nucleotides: TGTGCCAGCAGTTTCAGCGGGAGAGGCGACGAGCAGTACTTC.

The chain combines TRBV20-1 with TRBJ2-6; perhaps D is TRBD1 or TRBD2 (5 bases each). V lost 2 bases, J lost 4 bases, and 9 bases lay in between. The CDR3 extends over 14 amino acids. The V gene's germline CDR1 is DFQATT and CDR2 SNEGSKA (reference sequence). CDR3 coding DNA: TGCAGTGCTAGACCCGGGGCCGGGGCCAACGTCCTGACTTTC. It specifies CSARPGAGANVLTF.

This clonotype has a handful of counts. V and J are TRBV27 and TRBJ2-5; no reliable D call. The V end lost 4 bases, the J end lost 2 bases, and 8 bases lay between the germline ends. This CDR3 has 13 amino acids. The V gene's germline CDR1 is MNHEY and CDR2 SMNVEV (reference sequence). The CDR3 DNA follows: TGTGCCAGCAGTTGGTTGGCACAAGAGACCCAGTACTTC. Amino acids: CASSWLAQETQYF.